The sequence of this TCR beta chain was determined in a study of blood T cell repertoires in COVID-19. Turning to the study itself: From the United States, Italy and Spain came samples of acute and convalescent COVID-19. From T cells, B-cell-depleted T cells, or PBMCs came the material, which was cDNA or gDNA.

In the source study's methods: Reference gene primer amplification in the assay estimated nucleated cell counts. Clones were read by immunoSEQ multiplex PCR, and TCRdb kept only the in-frame ones, dropping some. For V, J and clone size, that table is used; D and trimming come from the DNA. Here the sample spans roughly 260,000 clones, roughly 86% being singletons. V dropped 4 bases and J dropped 2 bases, with 17 bases sitting between them. CDR3 length: 15 residues. Germline loops: CDR1 GTSNPN, CDR2 SVGIG (reference sequence). The chain is built from TRBV30 and TRBJ1-2; D possibly corresponds to TRBD1 (5 bases). The sample was peripheral blood. The sequence derives from a man in his forties who had recovered from COVID-19. CDR3 loop: CAWMQGPLGNYGYTF. DNA for the CDR3: TGTGCCTGGATGCAGGGCCCCCTTGGCAACTATGGCTACACCTTC.